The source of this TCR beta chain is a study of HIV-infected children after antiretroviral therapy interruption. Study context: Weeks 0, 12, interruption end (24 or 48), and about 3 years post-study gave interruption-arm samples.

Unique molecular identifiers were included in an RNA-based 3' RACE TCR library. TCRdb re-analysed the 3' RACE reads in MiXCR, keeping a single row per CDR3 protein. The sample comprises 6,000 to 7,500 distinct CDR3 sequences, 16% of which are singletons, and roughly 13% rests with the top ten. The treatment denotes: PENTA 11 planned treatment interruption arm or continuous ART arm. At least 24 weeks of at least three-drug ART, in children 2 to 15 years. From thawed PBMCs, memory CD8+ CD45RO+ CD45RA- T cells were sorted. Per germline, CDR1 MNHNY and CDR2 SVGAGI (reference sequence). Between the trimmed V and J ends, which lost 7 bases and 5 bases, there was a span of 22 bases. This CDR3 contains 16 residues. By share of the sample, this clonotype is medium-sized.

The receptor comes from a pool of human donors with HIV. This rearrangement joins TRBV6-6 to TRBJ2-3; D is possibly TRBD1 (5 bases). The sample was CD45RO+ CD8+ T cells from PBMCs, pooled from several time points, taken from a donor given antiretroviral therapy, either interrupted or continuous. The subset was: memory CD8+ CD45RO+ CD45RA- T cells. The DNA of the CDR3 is TGTGCCAGCAACCGCTCAGGGAAAGTGTTGGGAGATACGCAGTATTTT. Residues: CASNRSGKVLGDTQYF.